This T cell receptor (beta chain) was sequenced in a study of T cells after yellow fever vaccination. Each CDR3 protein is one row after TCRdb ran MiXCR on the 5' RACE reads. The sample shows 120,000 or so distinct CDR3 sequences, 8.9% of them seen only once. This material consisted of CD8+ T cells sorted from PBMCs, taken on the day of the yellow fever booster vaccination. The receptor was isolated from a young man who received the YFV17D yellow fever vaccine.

The CDR3 loop reads CASAAHRETQYF. For the CDR3, the DNA is TGTGCCAGCGCCGCCCATCGGGAGACCCAGTACTTC. J is TRBJ2-5 and V is TRBV3-1, with D unresolved. This CDR3 spans 12 amino acids. CDR1 is LGHDT, CDR2 YNNKEL, per germline (reference sequence). V gave up 8 bases and J gave up 5 bases, with 12 bases separating them.